The rows below give T cell receptor beta chains drawn from one sample of a study of monozygotic twins with inflammatory bowel disease. Following a re-call of the 5' RACE reads, TCRdb has one entry per CDR3 protein and lacks DNA. The sample totals 300,000 to 400,000 distinct CDR3 sequences. The specimen was blood. The receptors were gathered from a human donor with ulcerative colitis or Crohn's disease, or a healthy co-twin of an affected twin (not recorded which). Each CDR3 is given with its conserved first and last residue.

v_call	j_call	cdr3_aa
TRBV6-2/TRBV6-3	TRBJ2-4	CASSYVRGIQYF
TRBV20-1	TRBJ1-3	CSARGTGNTIYF
TRBV30	TRBJ1-5	CAWSVGYLSNQPQHF
TRBV7-2	TRBJ2-1	CASSSRTGEQFF
TRBV19	TRBJ2-5	CASSTTGTVTQETQYF
TRBV20-1	TRBJ2-2	CSATSGSLNTGELFF
TRBV12-3/TRBV12-4	TRBJ1-6	CASSAVGGPGTPLHF
TRBV6-1	TRBJ2-7	CASSEVTGNEQYF
TRBV6-1	TRBJ2-2	CASSAEGVTGELFF
TRBV4-3	TRBJ1-1	CASSQGTGARGTEAFF
TRBV19	TRBJ2-5	CASRSDLETQYF
TRBV12-3/TRBV12-4	TRBJ2-2	CASSFREGIRGRELFF
TRBV12-3/TRBV12-4	TRBJ1-1	CASIRDRGTEAFF
TRBV12-3/TRBV12-4	TRBJ2-1	CASILGQPYRGEQFF
TRBV6-5	TRBJ1-5	CASSYSTGGGQPQHF
TRBV10-3	TRBJ1-2	CAISESPGTGNYGYTF
TRBV19	TRBJ2-1	CASSLTSGVSNEQFF
TRBV5-6	TRBJ2-7	CASSLAYSGTRAYEQYF
TRBV5-1	TRBJ1-1	CASTQGGFMNTEAFF
TRBV7-6	TRBJ1-1	CASSVGGRMFHTEAFF
TRBV29-1	TRBJ2-3	CSGVRDGGSDTQYF
TRBV6-5	TRBJ1-2	CASSYPPGPLKDGYTF
TRBV12-3/TRBV12-4	TRBJ2-7	CASKFRGGSYYEQYF
TRBV5-1	TRBJ1-4	CASSLATGRDEKLFF
TRBV24-1	TRBJ1-5	CATSDSSFNSNQPQHF